The clone carrying this TCR beta chain was detected only a few times. The antigen is undetermined. The record originates from a study of cytomegalovirus exposure and HLA in healthy donors. Study-level background: Inside one of the first data releases sat roughly 80 million unique TCRs taken from HLA-typed donors.

It was with 60 Vbeta and 13 Jbeta primers that the PCR ran. Sequencing was performed with immunoSEQ multiplex PCR; in TCRdb, only in-frame clones are kept and a portion is missing. The sample lists approximately 150,000 clones; 78% were seen once. Study-level points and caveats: It was approximately 170 TCR beta chains that were listed as cytomegalovirus-associated. An analysis done earlier found most TCR beta V segments productive about 87% or about 30% of the time. Serostatus for CMV was the only available immune exposure information.

This receptor was obtained from a young woman in good health and CMV-seropositive. Sample: PBMCs.

CDR3 coding DNA: TGTGCCAGCAGCCGGGACAGGGAGCAGTACTTC. Its translation: CASSRDREQYF. V and J are TRBV14 and TRBJ2-7, with 8 bases identical to TRBD1. V lost 4 bases to trimming and J lost 7 bases; unmatched junction nucleotides: 0. There are 11 residues in the CDR3. The germline gives CDR1 SGHDN, CDR2 FVKESK.